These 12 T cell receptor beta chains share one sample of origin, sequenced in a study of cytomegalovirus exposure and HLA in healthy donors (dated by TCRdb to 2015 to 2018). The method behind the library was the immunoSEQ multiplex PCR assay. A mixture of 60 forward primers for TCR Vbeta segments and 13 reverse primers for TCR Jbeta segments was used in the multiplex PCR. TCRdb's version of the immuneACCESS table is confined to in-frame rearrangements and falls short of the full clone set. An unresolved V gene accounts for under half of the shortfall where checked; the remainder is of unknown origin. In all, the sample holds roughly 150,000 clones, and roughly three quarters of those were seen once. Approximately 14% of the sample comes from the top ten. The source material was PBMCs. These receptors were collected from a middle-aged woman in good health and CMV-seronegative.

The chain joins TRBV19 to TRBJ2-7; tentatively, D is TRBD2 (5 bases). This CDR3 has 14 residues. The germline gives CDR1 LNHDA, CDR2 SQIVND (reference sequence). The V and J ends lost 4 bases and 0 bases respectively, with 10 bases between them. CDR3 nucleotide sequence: TGTGCCAGTAGTAGGGCGGACTTCTCCTACGAGCAGTACTTC. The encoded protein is CASSRADFSYEQYF.

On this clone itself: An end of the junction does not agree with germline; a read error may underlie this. The CDR3 DNA follows: TGTTCCAGCAGCCAAGGACAGAACACCGGGGAGCTGTTTTTT. As protein: CSSSQGQNTGELFF. This chain uses TRBV7-9 with TRBJ2-2, with D possibly TRBD1 on 5 matching bases. The germline CDR1 and CDR2 sequences are SEHNR and FQNEAQ (reference sequence). The CDR3 covers 14 residues.

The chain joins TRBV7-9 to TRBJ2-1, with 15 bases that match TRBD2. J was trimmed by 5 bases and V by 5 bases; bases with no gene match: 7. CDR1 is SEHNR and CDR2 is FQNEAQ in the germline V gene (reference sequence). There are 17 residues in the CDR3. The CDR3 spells CASSPGLAGGLDNEQFF. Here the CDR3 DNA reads TGTGCCAGCAGCCCCGGACTAGCGGGGGGGCTGGACAATGAGCAGTTCTTC. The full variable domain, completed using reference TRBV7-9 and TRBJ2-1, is DTGVSQNPRHKITKRGQNVTFRCDPISEHNRLYWYRQTLGQGPEFLTYFQNEAQLEKSRLLSDRFSAERPKGSFSTLEIQRTEQGDSAMYLCASSPGLAGGLDNEQFFGPGTRLTVL.

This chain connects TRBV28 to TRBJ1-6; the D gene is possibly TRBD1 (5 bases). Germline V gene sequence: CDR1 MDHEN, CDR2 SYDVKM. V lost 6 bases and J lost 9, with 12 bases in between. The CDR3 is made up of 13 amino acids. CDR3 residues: CASRGGVGSPLHF. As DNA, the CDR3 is TGTGCCAGCAGGGGGGGTGTAGGTTCACCCCTCCACTTT. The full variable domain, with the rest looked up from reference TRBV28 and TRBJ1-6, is DVKVTQSSRYLVKRTGEKVFLECVQDMDHENMFWYRQDPGLGLRLIYFSYDVKMKEKGDIPEGYSVSREKKERFSLILESASTNQTSMYLCASRGGVGSPLHFGNGTRLTVT.

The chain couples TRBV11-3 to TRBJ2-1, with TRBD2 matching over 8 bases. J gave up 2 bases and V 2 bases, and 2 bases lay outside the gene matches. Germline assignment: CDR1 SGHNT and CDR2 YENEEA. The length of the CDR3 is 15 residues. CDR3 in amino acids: CASSLHGGAYNEQFF. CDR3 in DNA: TGTGCCAGCAGCTTACACGGGGGGGCCTACAATGAGCAGTTCTTC. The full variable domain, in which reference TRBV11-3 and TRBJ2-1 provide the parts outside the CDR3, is EAGVVQSPRYKIIEKKQPVAFWCNPISGHNTLYWYLQNLGQGPELLIRYENEEAVDDSQLPKDRFSAERLKGVDSTLKIQPAELGDSAVYLCASSLHGGAYNEQFFGPGTRLTVL.

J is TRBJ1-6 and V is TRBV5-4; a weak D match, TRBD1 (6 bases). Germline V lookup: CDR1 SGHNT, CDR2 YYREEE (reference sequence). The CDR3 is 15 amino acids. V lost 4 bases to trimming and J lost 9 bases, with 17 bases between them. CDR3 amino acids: CASSRDRWQGSPLHF. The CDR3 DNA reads TGTGCCAGCAGCCGCGACAGGTGGCAAGGTTCACCCCTCCACTTT. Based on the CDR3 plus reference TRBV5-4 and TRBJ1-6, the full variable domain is ETGVTQSPTHLIKTRGQQVTLRCSSQSGHNTVSWYQQALGQGPQFIFQYYREEENGRGNFPPRFSGLQFPNYSSELNVNALELDDSALYLCASSRDRWQGSPLHFGNGTRLTVT.

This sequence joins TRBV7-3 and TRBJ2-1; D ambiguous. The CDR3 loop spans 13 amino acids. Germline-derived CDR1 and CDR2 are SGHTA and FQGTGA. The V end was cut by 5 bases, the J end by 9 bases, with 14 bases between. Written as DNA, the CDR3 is TGTGCCAGCAGCCCCGGCCCCCAGGCTGAGCAGTTCTTC. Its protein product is CASSPGPQAEQFF.

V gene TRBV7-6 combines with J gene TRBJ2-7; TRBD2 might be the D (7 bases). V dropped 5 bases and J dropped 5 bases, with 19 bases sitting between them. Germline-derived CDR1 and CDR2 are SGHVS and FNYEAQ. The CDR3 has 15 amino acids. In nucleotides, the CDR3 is TGTGCCAGCAGCCCTGTCTACGGGGGGCAAGACGAGCAGTACTTC. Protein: CASSPVYGGQDEQYF. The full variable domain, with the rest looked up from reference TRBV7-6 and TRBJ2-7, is GAGVSQSPRYKVTKRGQDVALRCDPISGHVSLYWYRQALGQGPEFLTYFNYEAQQDKSGLPNDRFSAERPEGSISTLTIQRTEQRDSAMYRCASSPVYGGQDEQYFGPGTRLTVT.

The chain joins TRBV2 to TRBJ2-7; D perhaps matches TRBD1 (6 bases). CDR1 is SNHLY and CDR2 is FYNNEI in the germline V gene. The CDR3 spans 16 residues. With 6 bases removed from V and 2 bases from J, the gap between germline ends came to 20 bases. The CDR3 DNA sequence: TGTGCCAGCAGGGAGCTTTCCGGGACACCGACCTACGAGCAGTACTTC. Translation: CASRELSGTPTYEQYF. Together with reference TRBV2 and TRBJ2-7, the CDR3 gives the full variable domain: EPEVTQTPSHQVTQMGQEVILRCVPISNHLYFYWYRQILGQKVEFLVSFYNNEISEKSEIFDDQFSVERPDGSNFTLKIRSTKLEDSAMYFCASRELSGTPTYEQYFGPGTRLTVT.

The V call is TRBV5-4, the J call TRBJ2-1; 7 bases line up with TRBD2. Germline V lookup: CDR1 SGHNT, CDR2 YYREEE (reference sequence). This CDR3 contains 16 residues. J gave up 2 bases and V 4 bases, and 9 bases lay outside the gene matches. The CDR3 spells CASSPPLSGTYNEQFF. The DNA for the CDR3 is TGTGCCAGCAGCCCCCCTTTAAGCGGGACCTACAATGAGCAGTTCTTC. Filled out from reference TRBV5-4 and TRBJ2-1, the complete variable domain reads ETGVTQSPTHLIKTRGQQVTLRCSSQSGHNTVSWYQQALGQGPQFIFQYYREEENGRGNFPPRFSGLQFPNYSSELNVNALELDDSALYLCASSPPLSGTYNEQFFGPGTRLTVL.

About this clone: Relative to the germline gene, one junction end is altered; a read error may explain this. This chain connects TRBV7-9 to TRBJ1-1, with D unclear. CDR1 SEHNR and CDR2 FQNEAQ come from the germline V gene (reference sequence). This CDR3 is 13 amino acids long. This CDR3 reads CSSSLAAGIEAFF. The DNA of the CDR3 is TGTTCCAGCAGCTTAGCGGCGGGGATTGAAGCTTTCTTT.

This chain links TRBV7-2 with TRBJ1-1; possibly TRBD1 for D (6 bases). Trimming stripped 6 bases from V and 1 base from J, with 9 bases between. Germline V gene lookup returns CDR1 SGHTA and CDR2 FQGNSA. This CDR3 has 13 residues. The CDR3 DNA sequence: TGTGCCAGCAGGGTAGGGGGGAACACTGAAGCTTTCTTT. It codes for CASRVGGNTEAFF.